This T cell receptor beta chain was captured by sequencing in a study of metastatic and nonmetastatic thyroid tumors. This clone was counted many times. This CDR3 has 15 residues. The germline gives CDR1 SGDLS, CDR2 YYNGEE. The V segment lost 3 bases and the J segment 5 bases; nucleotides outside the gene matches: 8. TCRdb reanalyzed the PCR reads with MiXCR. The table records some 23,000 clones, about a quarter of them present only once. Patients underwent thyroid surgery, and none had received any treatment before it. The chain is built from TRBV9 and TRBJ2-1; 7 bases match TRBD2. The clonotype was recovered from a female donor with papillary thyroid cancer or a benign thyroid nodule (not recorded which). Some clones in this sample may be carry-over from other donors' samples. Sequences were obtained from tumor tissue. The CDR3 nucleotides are TGTGCCAGCAGCGCGCGTGGCGGGGGAAACAATGAGCAGTTCTTC. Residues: CASSARGGGNNEQFF.